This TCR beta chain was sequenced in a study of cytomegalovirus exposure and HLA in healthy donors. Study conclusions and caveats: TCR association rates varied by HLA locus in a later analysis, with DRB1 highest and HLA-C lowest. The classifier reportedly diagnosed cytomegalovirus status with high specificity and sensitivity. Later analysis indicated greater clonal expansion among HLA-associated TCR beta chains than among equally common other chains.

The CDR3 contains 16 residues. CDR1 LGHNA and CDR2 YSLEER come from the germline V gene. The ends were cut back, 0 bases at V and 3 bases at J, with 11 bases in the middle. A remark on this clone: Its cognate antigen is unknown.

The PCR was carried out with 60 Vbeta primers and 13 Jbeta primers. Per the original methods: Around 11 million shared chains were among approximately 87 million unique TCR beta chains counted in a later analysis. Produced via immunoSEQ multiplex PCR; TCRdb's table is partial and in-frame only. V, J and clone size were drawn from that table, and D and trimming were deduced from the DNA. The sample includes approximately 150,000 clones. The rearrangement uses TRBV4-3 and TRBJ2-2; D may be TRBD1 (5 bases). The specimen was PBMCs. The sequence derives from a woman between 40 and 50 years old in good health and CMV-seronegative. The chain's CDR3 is CASSQEQGAYTGELFF. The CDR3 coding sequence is TGCGCCAGCAGCCAAGAACAAGGGGCCTACACCGGGGAGCTGTTTTTT.